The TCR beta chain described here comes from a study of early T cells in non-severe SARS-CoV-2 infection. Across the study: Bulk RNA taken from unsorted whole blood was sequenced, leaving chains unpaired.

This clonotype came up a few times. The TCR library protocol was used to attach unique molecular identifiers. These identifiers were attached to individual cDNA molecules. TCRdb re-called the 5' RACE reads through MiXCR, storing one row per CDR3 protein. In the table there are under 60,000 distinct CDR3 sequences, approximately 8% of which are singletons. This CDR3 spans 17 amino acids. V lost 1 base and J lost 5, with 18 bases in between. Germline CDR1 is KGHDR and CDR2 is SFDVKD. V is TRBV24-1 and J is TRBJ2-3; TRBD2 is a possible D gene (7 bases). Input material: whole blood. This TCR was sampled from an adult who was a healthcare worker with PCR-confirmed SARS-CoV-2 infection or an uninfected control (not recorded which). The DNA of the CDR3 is TGTGCCACCAGTGATTTAGTCGGCCGGGGGGCCAAAGATACGCAGTATTTT. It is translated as CATSDLVGRGAKDTQYF.